This T cell receptor (beta chain) was recorded in a study of shared clonotypes between healthy human individuals. The wider study: Donors were two women and a few men aged 18 to 49.

Only in-frame clones appear in the TCRdb table, and some are missing; sequencing was by immunoSEQ multiplex PCR. The table includes about a million clones, roughly 80% detected once. The sample comprised memory CD4+ T cells from PBMCs. The sample's subset: CD45RA-negative fraction. The receptor comes from a man aged 18 to 30 in good health. Some clones in this sample may be carry-over from other donors' samples.

The CDR3 reads CASSPNGRERMNEQFF. CDR3 in DNA: TGCGCCAGCAGCCCCAATGGGCGGGAGAGGATGAATGAGCAGTTCTTC. The V call is TRBV5-1, the J call TRBJ2-1; 7 bases line up with TRBD2. The V gene's germline CDR1 is SGHRS and CDR2 YFSETQ. With V trimmed by 4 bases and J by 7 bases, 14 bases remained unmatched. The CDR3 spans 16 residues. The complete variable domain, with remaining parts taken from reference TRBV5-1 and TRBJ2-1, reads KAGVTQTPRYLIKTRGQQVTLSCSPISGHRSVSWYQQTPGQGLQFLFEYFSETQRNKGNFPGRFSGRQFSNSRSEMNVSTLELGDSALYLCASSPNGRERMNEQFFGPGTRLTVL.